One sample yielded the 17 T cell receptor beta chains listed below, sequenced in a study of T cell responses to AZD1222 COVID-19 vaccine. Profiled with immunoSEQ multiplex PCR; TCRdb holds only in-frame clones, not every one. The sample contains about 190,000 clones, 85% to 90% of which appear only once. The sample here was peripheral blood, taken on day 0 of AZD1222 vaccination. Receptors originate from an adult in good health.

Written as DNA, the CDR3 is TGTGCCAGCAGCGCGCGAGGAGAGGCCTACGAGCAGTACTTC. This translates into CASSARGEAYEQYF. The chain recombines TRBV9 with TRBJ2-7; D ambiguous. In germline, CDR1 is SGDLS, CDR2 YYNGEE. The CDR3 sequence is 14 residues long. Trimming pared 3 bases from V and 2 bases from J, leaving 12 bases between.

The chain has TRBV9 and TRBJ2-5, with 8 positions matching TRBD1. With V trimmed by 1 base and J by 5 bases, 7 bases remained unmatched. CDR1 and CDR2 (germline): SGDLS, YYNGEE. The CDR3 loop spans 15 amino acids. CDR3 sequence: CASSVKQGVWETQYF. CDR3 sequence (DNA): TGTGCCAGCAGCGTAAAACAGGGGGTGTGGGAGACCCAGTACTTC.

This chain uses TRBV13 with TRBJ1-2; D is unclear. V lost 5 bases to trimming and J lost 5 bases, with 18 bases between them. Germline CDR1 is PRHDT and CDR2 is FYEKMQ (reference sequence). CDR3 length: 15 amino acids. The CDR3 DNA sequence: TGTGCCAGCAGCCCCTCCGTAGAGGACTTTTATGGCTACACCTTC. Its protein is CASSPSVEDFYGYTF.

This clone appeared a few times. This chain connects TRBV6-5 to TRBJ2-5; no clear D. Per the germline V gene, CDR1 is MNHEY and CDR2 is SVGAGI. This CDR3 comprises 13 residues. V was cut by 6 bases and J by 5 bases, with 13 bases left in between. CDR3 region: CASRRTVGETQYF. The CDR3 DNA follows: TGTGCCAGCAGACGGACCGTGGGGGAGACCCAGTACTTC.

The V and J genes are TRBV5-6 and TRBJ2-6, with TRBD1 identical over 9 bases. The CDR3 totals 18 residues. Germline loops: CDR1 SGHDT, CDR2 YYEEEE. Trimming removed 2 bases from V and 0 bases from J; junction bases left unmatched: 6. DNA for the CDR3: TGTGCCAGCAGCTTCGGACAGGGGAGATTCTCTGGGGCCAACGTCCTGACTTTC. It yields the protein CASSFGQGRFSGANVLTF.

This clone showed up just a few times. The V call is TRBV19, the J call TRBJ1-2; 9 bases are a match to TRBD1. Germline CDR1 reads LNHDA; CDR2 reads SQIVND (reference sequence). After removal of 7 bases from V and 8 bases from J, the junction contained 20 bases not matched to a gene. The CDR3 spans 17 residues. The CDR3 DNA reads TGTGCCAGTACTGCGAACCCCGGGACAGGGACCTTTTCGGGCTACACCTTC. This gives the protein CASTANPGTGTFSGYTF.

About this clone: The same CDR3 also results from other DNA sequences found in this sample. V gene TRBV2 combines with J gene TRBJ2-1; unclear D gene. V lost 6 bases, J lost 6 bases, and 6 bases lay in between. This CDR3 region has 11 residues. Germline V gives CDR1 SNHLY, CDR2 FYNNEI. CDR3 DNA: TGTGCCAGCAGCCGGTCCAATGAGCAGTTCTTC. Its translation: CASSRSNEQFF.

The genes are TRBV28 and TRBJ1-1; D is perhaps TRBD1 (6 bases). V was cut by 1 base and J by 4 bases, with 16 bases left in between. Germline CDR1 and CDR2: MDHEN and SYDVKM. This CDR3 region has 16 residues. DNA for the CDR3: TGTGCCAGCAGTTTATCAGGGGTCGATATGGGCACTGAAGCTTTCTTT. Translating gives CASSLSGVDMGTEAFF.

J is TRBJ1-2 and V is TRBV28; 12 bases fit TRBD1. CDR1 and CDR2 (germline): MDHEN, SYDVKM. The CDR3 extends over 15 amino acids. Unmatched junction bases numbered 7, after V lost 3 bases and J lost 8 bases. The CDR3 coding sequence is TGTGCCAGCAGTTTGGGACAGGGGGCTCATTCCGGCTACACCTTC. The encoded protein is CASSLGQGAHSGYTF.

The V call is TRBV18, the J call TRBJ1-6; maybe TRBD1 (6 bases). V shed 4 bases and J shed 4 bases, with 11 bases lying between them. CDR1 and CDR2 from the germline V gene are KGHSH and LQKENI. This CDR3 has 15 amino acids. The CDR3: CASSLDRRYNSPLHF. The CDR3 DNA reads TGTGCCAGCTCACTGGACAGAAGATATAATTCACCCCTCCACTTT.

The V gene is TRBV29-1, the J gene TRBJ1-5; 9 positions match TRBD1. There are 18 residues in the CDR3. Germline V gene data show CDR1 as SQVTM and CDR2 as ANQGSEA. Trimming at V came to 0 bases and at J to 0 bases, leaving 9 bases not matched to a gene. The CDR3 here is CSVEEGDRGENSNQPQHF. The CDR3 coding sequence is TGCAGCGTTGAAGAAGGAGACAGGGGGGAGAATAGCAATCAGCCCCAGCATTTT.

The chain recombines TRBV9 with TRBJ1-2; D perhaps matches TRBD1 (6 bases). Germline-derived CDR1 and CDR2 are SGDLS and YYNGEE. This CDR3 spans 15 amino acids. Trimming pared 4 bases from V and 7 bases from J, leaving 20 bases between. This CDR3 is CASSPGQQALFGYTF. For the CDR3, the DNA is TGTGCCAGCAGCCCTGGACAGCAGGCCCTTTTTGGCTACACCTTC.

This clone showed up just a few times. The chain employs TRBV6-5 and TRBJ1-6; 9 bases line up with TRBD1. The J segment lost 5 bases and the V segment lost 2 bases, leaving 4 bases of the junction unmatched. Germline V gives CDR1 MNHEY, CDR2 SVGAGI. CDR3 size: 16 residues. The CDR3 region has the DNA TGTGCCAGCAGTTACGGTGGGACAGGGAATAATTCACCCCTCCACTTT. This codes for CASSYGGTGNNSPLHF.

The chain is built from TRBV3-1 (or the pseudogene TRBV3-2) and TRBJ2-7; possibly TRBD1 for D (6 bases). Germline CDR1 and CDR2: LGHDT and YNNKEL (reference sequence). The V gene lost 3 bases and the J gene lost 6 bases, with 15 bases spanning the gap. The CDR3 has 14 residues. CDR3 coding DNA: TGTGCCAGCAGCCATTCGGCACAGGGCGGCGAGCAGTACTTC. It yields the protein CASSHSAQGGEQYF.

The sample holds a few counts of this clone. The genes are TRBV7-9 and TRBJ1-1; a possible D gene is TRBD1 (5 bases). Looked up from germline, CDR1 is SEHNR and CDR2 is FQNEAQ (reference sequence). The CDR3 is 15 residues long. Trimming took 5 bases from V and 3 from J, leaving 16 bases between them. In DNA, the CDR3 is TGTGCCAGCAGCCCCCCCGGGGGACTCGACACTGAAGCTTTCTTT. Protein product: CASSPPGGLDTEAFF.

The chain joins TRBV6-4 to TRBJ2-3, with 15 bases matching TRBD2. The CDR3 totals 15 residues. Germline values: CDR1 MRHNA, CDR2 SNTAGT. V shed 4 bases, J shed 4 bases, and the junction held 0 bases outside the gene matches. CDR3 nucleotides: TGTGCCAGCAGTGGGACTAGCGGGGGGGCAGATACGCAGTATTTT. This gives the protein CASSGTSGGADTQYF.

This clone has a single count. The chain recombines TRBV5-1 with TRBJ2-7; 8 bases fit TRBD2. Germline CDR1 SGHRS, CDR2 YFSETQ. V lost 0 bases, J lost 2 bases, and 4 bases stayed unmatched. There are 15 residues in the CDR3. This CDR3 is CASSLEAGGPYEQYF. The CDR3 DNA is TGCGCCAGCAGCTTGGAGGCGGGGGGACCCTACGAGCAGTACTTC.